This passage covers 18 T cell receptor beta chains from one sample sequenced in a study of OX40 agonist ivuxolimab in advanced cancers. Profiling relied on immunoSEQ multiplex PCR, and the TCRdb table lists in-frame clones only, not all of them. In the table there are over 75,000 clones, more than 75% of which are singletons. Sequenced material: CD4+ or CD8+ T cells sorted from blood, taken in a trial of the OX40 agonist ivuxolimab. Every receptor here comes from an adult with an advanced solid tumor such as melanoma, head and neck, liver or kidney cancer.

V is TRBV6-6 and J is TRBJ2-1; 8 bases agree with TRBD2. The V gene end was trimmed by 4 bases and the J gene end by 8 bases; junction bases not matched to a gene: 1. Germline V gene sequence: CDR1 MNHNY, CDR2 SVGAGI (reference sequence). The CDR3 totals 12 residues. In nucleotides, the CDR3 is TGTGCCAGCAGTTCCGGGAGGGATGAGCAGTTCTTC. Amino acids: CASSSGRDEQFF.

There are a few counts of this clone. The chain is built from TRBV7-9 and TRBJ1-1, with D perhaps TRBD1 (5 bases). The CDR3 consists of 14 residues. Trimming took off 3 bases at V and 6 bases at J, with 14 bases between the two ends. Germline CDR1 and CDR2: SEHNR and FQNEAQ (reference sequence). CDR3 protein: CASSLKGTGPEAFF. Here the CDR3 DNA reads TGTGCCAGCAGCTTGAAAGGCACGGGGCCTGAAGCTTTCTTT.

This clone was counted a few times. The rearrangement links TRBV19 to TRBJ2-7, with D unclear. Trimming shortened V by 1 base and J by 3 bases, and 13 bases separated the two germline ends. Germline lookup yields CDR1 LNHDA and CDR2 SQIVND (reference sequence). CDR3 length: 15 amino acids. CDR3 protein: CASSIVTEKHYEQYV. CDR3 sequence (DNA): TGTGCCAGTAGTATAGTGACGGAGAAACACTACGAGCAGTACGTC.

The rearrangement joins TRBV5-4 to TRBJ1-2, with 12 bases fitting TRBD1. The ends lost 4 bases at V and 7 bases at J; junction bases unmatched: 5. The CDR3 is made up of 14 amino acids. Germline V gives CDR1 SGHNT, CDR2 YYREEE (reference sequence). The CDR3 region is CASSPGQGASGYTF. CDR3 coding DNA: TGTGCCAGCAGCCCGGGACAGGGGGCATCTGGCTACACCTTC. Variable domain in full (rest from reference TRBV5-4 and TRBJ1-2): ETGVTQSPTHLIKTRGQQVTLRCSSQSGHNTVSWYQQALGQGPQFIFQYYREEENGRGNFPPRFSGLQFPNYSSELNVNALELDDSALYLCASSPGQGASGYTFGSGTRLTVV.

This clone was seen a single time. V and J are TRBV7-2 and TRBJ2-1, with D possibly being TRBD2 (6 bases). From germline, CDR1 is SGHTA and CDR2 FQGNSA. This CDR3 has 16 amino acids. Trimming took off 0 bases at V and 5 bases at J, with 14 bases between the two ends. CDR3 bases: TGTGCCAGCAGCTTAGCCCCCAGCGGGCGCCACAATGAGCAGTTCTTC. Protein sequence: CASSLAPSGRHNEQFF.

This sequence joins TRBV11-3 and TRBJ2-1; TRBD2 matches at 12 bases. V was clipped by 5 bases and J by 3 bases; unmatched bases: 8. This CDR3 comprises 17 residues. The germline V gene has CDR1 SGHNT and CDR2 YENEEA. The CDR3 bases are TGTGCCAGCAGCCCACCGGGACTAGCGGGTATCTACAATGAGCAGTTCTTC. Translation: CASSPPGLAGIYNEQFF.

V is TRBV30 and J is TRBJ1-6, with unresolved D. Germline lookup yields CDR1 GTSNPN and CDR2 SVGIG (reference sequence). Trimming took off 5 bases at V and 6 bases at J, with 8 bases between the two ends. The CDR3 has 12 amino acids. The DNA for the CDR3 is TGTGCCTGGGGGCACAGTAATTCACCCCTCCACTTT. Its protein product is CAWGHSNSPLHF. Using reference TRBV30 and TRBJ1-6 for the parts outside the CDR3, the full variable domain is SQTIHQWPATLVQPVGSPLSLECTVEGTSNPNLYWYRQAAGRGLQLLFYSVGIGQISSEVPQNLSASRPQDRQFILSSKKLLLSDSGFYLCAWGHSNSPLHFGNGTRLTVT.

V gene TRBV19 combines with J gene TRBJ2-2; 9 bases map to TRBD1. V was clipped by 3 bases and J by 6 bases; unmatched bases: 2. CDR1 and CDR2 from the germline V gene are LNHDA and SQIVND (reference sequence). The CDR3 runs 14 residues. In DNA, the CDR3 is TGTGCCAGTAGTATTGGACAGGGGTCCGGGGAGCTGTTTTTT. Its protein is CASSIGQGSGELFF. The full variable domain, in which reference TRBV19 and TRBJ2-2 provide the parts outside the CDR3, is DGGITQSPKYLFRKEGQNVTLSCEQNLNHDAMYWYRQDPGQGLRLIYYSQIVNDFQKGDIAEGYSVSREKKESFPLTVTSAQKNPTAFYLCASSIGQGSGELFFGEGSRLTVL.

This chain connects TRBV7-2 to TRBJ2-7, with TRBD1 identical over 9 bases. Germline values: CDR1 SGHTA, CDR2 FQGNSA. CDR3 size: 14 residues. The V gene end was trimmed by 5 bases and the J gene end by 6 bases; junction bases not matched to a gene: 8. The CDR3 DNA is TGTGCCAGCAGCCCCGGACAGGGGAATCCCGAGCAGTACTTC. This encodes CASSPGQGNPEQYF.

V and J are TRBV28 and TRBJ1-5; tentatively, D is TRBD1 (5 bases). Trimming removed 8 bases from V and 7 bases from J, with 15 bases in between. The CDR3 consists of 13 residues. CDR1 is MDHEN and CDR2 is SYDVKM in the germline V gene. The DNA of the CDR3 is TGTGCCAGCTTTTCGGGGGAAGGACAGCCCCAGCATTTT. Its protein product is CASFSGEGQPQHF.

This rearrangement joins TRBV5-6 to TRBJ2-5; 8 bases are a match to TRBD2. The CDR3 consists of 13 residues. Trimming took 4 bases from V and 3 from J; bases not matched to a gene: 2. Germline CDR1 and CDR2: SGHDT and YYEEEE. The CDR3 reads CASSREGEETQYF. CDR3 DNA sequence: TGTGCCAGCAGCCGGGAGGGAGAAGAGACCCAGTACTTC.

J is TRBJ1-2 and V is TRBV2, with D perhaps matching TRBD1 (5 bases). The CDR3 sequence is 16 residues long. CDR1 is SNHLY, CDR2 FYNNEI, per germline. The V gene lost 5 bases and the J gene lost 0 bases, with 16 bases spanning the gap. DNA of the CDR3: TGTGCCAGCAGTCCCCCATTAGGGGACGCTAACTATGGCTACACCTTC. Translation: CASSPPLGDANYGYTF.

The J gene is TRBJ1-2, the V gene TRBV5-4; 7 bases are a match to TRBD1. With V trimmed by 6 bases and J by 4 bases, 9 bases remained unmatched. CDR1 and CDR2 (germline): SGHNT, YYREEE (reference sequence). The CDR3 has 14 residues. CDR3 in DNA: TGTGCCAGCACCTCAGACAGGGTTCGCTATGGCTACACCTTC. The encoded protein is CASTSDRVRYGYTF.

V gene TRBV7-2 combines with J gene TRBJ2-5; D not resolved. The CDR3 sequence is 9 residues long. The V gene lost 11 bases and the J gene lost 5 bases, with 6 bases spanning the gap. The V gene's germline CDR1 is SGHTA and CDR2 FQGNSA. CDR3 nucleotide sequence: TGTGCCCACGGGGAGACCCAGTACTTC. Amino acid sequence: CAHGETQYF.

About this clone: An end of the junction does not agree with germline; a read error may underlie this. This sequence joins TRBV27 and TRBJ2-3; 7 bases are a match to TRBD2. Per the germline V gene, CDR1 is MNHEY and CDR2 is SMNVEV (reference sequence). The CDR3 has 16 amino acids. The CDR3 protein is CASSLYRTIAGDTQYF. CDR3 sequence (DNA): TGTGCCAGCAGCTTATACCGGACGATAGCGGGAGATACGCAGTATTTT.

The chain uses TRBV4-1 and TRBJ1-3, with D unresolved. Trimming removed 3 bases at V and 2 bases at J, with 11 bases between. In germline, CDR1 is MGHRA, CDR2 YSYEKL. CDR3 size: 15 residues. Here the CDR3 DNA reads TGCGCCAGCAGCCAGCTCGGACTGACTGGAAACACCATATATTTT. It translates to CASSQLGLTGNTIYF.

CDR3 in DNA: TGCGCCAGCAGCCCCGTGGCAGGGAGCTACGAGCAGTACGTC. Amino acid sequence: CASSPVAGSYEQYV. The V call is TRBV4-1, the J call TRBJ2-7, with D possibly being TRBD1 or TRBD2 (5 bases each). Germline lookup yields CDR1 MGHRA and CDR2 YSYEKL. The CDR3 spans 14 residues. V lost 4 bases, J lost 3 bases, and 13 bases lay in between.

The genes are TRBV5-4 and TRBJ2-7; no clear D gene. The CDR3 loop spans 12 amino acids. Germline V lookup: CDR1 SGHNT, CDR2 YYREEE (reference sequence). Trimming took 0 bases from V and 5 from J, leaving 6 bases between them. Here the CDR3 reads CASSLDQDEQYF. The CDR3 DNA sequence: TGTGCCAGCAGCTTGGACCAGGACGAGCAGTACTTC.